This T cell receptor (beta chain) appears in the sequencing data of a study of blood T cell repertoires in COVID-19 (dated by TCRdb to 2020 to 2022). Context from the whole study: Samples from collaborators originated in the United States, Italy and Spain and spanned both the acute and convalescent phases of COVID-19. A freely available public database, intended as a resource for researchers studying the immune response to SARS-CoV-2, is where the repertoires were released. Samples came from the ongoing ImmuneRACE study (first 160 participants) plus 1,254 subjects from 6 global collaborators. Subjects who had been exposed to COVID-19, were actively infected with it, or had recovered from it provided the deeply sampled blood TCRbeta repertoires that made up the dataset. The sample metadata nearly always contained a de-identified subject ID, COVID-19 status, age in years and sex. Where available, HLA class I and class II types were taken from metadata supplied by the sample provider and were not determined by assay-based typing. The prospective study material was composed of cDNA or gDNA derived from T cells, B-cell-depleted T cells, or PBMCs.

What the authors observed across the whole study: Clinical and demographic metadata were provided uncurated, with the amount varying by source and participant.

The CDR3 numbers 13 residues from cysteine through phenylalanine. Only CDR3 DNA remains: 39 bases, in frame from the first base. CDR1 and CDR2 were assigned from the germline V gene as MNHNS and SASEGT. Relative to germline, V is 3 bases shorter and J is 3 bases shorter, with 9 bases between their ends. As for this clone: The specificity of this receptor is unknown. It has no much larger one-base neighbor in the sample; base qualities were not kept.

Collaborating institutions collected whole blood in K2EDTA tubes following their own protocols. For TCRbeta analysis, collaborators shipped samples as frozen whole blood, isolated PBMCs, or DNA extracted from either of those sample types. TCRbeta CDR3 regions were amplified from genomic DNA using the immunoSEQ Assay, a bias-controlled multiplex PCR. The paper's processing steps were these. The number of nucleated cells in each sample was estimated from the amplification of reference gene primers within the assay. To quantify the absolute abundance of each unique TCRbeta CDR3 rearrangement, sequence reads were collapsed and filtered. For each sample, productive Simpson clonality was calculated as the square root of Simpson's diversity index over productive rearrangements. In TCRdb, the immuneACCESS table is reduced to in-frame sequences with V and J assigned. These tables do not hold every clone; where another copy was compared, an unresolved V gene accounts for under half, and the others remain unexplained. The V and J calls and clone size were taken over from that table, and D and trimming were inferred from the DNA. Within this sample are approximately 85,000 clones, with approximately 90% of them counted one time only. The top ten clones comprise 2.5% to 3.5% of the sample.

The sequenced material came from peripheral blood. This chain is built from TRBV6-1 and TRBJ2-7; TRBD1 might be the D gene, on 5 matching bases. The origin of this receptor is a woman in her forties or fifties with active or convalescent COVID-19. CDR3 loop: CASSDTGFYEQYF. The nucleotide sequence reads as follows: TGTGCCAGCAGTGACACAGGTTTCTACGAGCAGTACTTC.